This T cell receptor (beta chain) was captured by sequencing in a study of T cell responses to AZD1222 COVID-19 vaccine. Study-wide results and caveats: There were vaccine-associated CD4 TCRs across spike, dominant at 160-218 and 743-854.

Repertoires were generated with immunoSEQ multiplex PCR, while TCRdb's copy carries only in-frame clones and drops some. This table holds 100,000 to 150,000 clones, around 90% found once. There are a few counts of this clone. The antigen is unknown. The V end was cut by 7 bases, the J end by 3 bases, with 13 bases between. The germline CDR1 and CDR2 sequences are LNHDA and SQIVND (reference sequence). This CDR3 is 14 amino acids long. Here the sequenced sample was peripheral blood, taken on day 0 of MenACWY control vaccination. The sequence was collected from an adult in good health. V gene TRBV19 combines with J gene TRBJ1-3; D possibly corresponds to TRBD1 (6 bases). For the CDR3, the DNA is TGTGCCAGTATCCAGGGGCAAGGTGGAAACACCATATATTTT. This sequence encodes CASIQGQGGNTIYF.